This T cell receptor beta chain was found in a study of T-cell reconstitution after alpha-beta-depleted transplantation in children. The TCRbeta library incorporated unique molecular identifiers. MiXCR was run by TCRdb on the PCR reads, yielding one entry per CDR3 protein. The top ten hold about 12% of the sample, which has about 150,000 distinct CDR3 sequences, 11% seen once. This clonotype has a count of ten or more. Antigen unknown. The CDR3 sequence is 15 residues long. V dropped 2 bases and J dropped 2; count of bases not matched to a gene: 3. Germline V gives CDR1 SGHTA, CDR2 FQGTGA. Study findings and constraints: After transplant, high TCRbeta diversity at day 60 in some patients arose from surviving recipient T cells and thymic progenitors.

Here the sequenced sample was PBMCs, taken before TCRalphabeta/CD19-depleted stem cell transplant. This sequence originates from a boy aged 2-15 years with acute myeloid leukemia, due to receive a stem cell transplant. V and J are TRBV7-3 and TRBJ2-5; TRBD2 agrees at 9 bases. The DNA for the CDR3 is TGTGCCAGCAGCTTATGGAGCGGGAGGCAAGAGACCCAGTACTTC. Amino acid sequence: CASSLWSGRQETQYF.